These 24 T cell receptor beta chains came from one sample sequenced in a study of blood T cells in healthy people across ages. It was with a sample-barcoded 5' primer and a J-beta primer mix that a second PCR of about 6 to 11 cycles was run. TCRdb analysed the 5' RACE reads with MiXCR anew, one entry per CDR3 protein. The profile shows some 1.6 million distinct CDR3 sequences, about 35% of them singletons. Input material: blood. The source of these receptors is a woman in her twenties or thirties in good health.

This clonotype was counted once. This chain joins TRBV4-1 and TRBJ2-2, with D perhaps assigned TRBD1 or TRBD2 (5 bases each). The CDR3 runs 15 residues. V shed 8 bases and J shed 9 bases, with 22 bases lying between them. Germline loops: CDR1 MGHRA, CDR2 YSYEKL. Here the CDR3 reads CASGKTPGPPWELFF. CDR3 in DNA: TGCGCCAGCGGAAAAACCCCGGGACCGCCTTGGGAGCTGTTTTTT.

The chain is built from TRBV10-2 and TRBJ2-1, with 14 bases identical to TRBD2. The ends lost 2 bases at V and 6 bases at J; junction bases unmatched: 12. Germline lookup yields CDR1 WSHSY and CDR2 SAAADI. The CDR3 contains 19 residues. DNA of the CDR3: TGCGCCAGCAGTGAGCCCCCTATGACTAGCGGGAGGGCATTCAATGAGCAGTTCTTC. Its protein is CASSEPPMTSGRAFNEQFF.

The chain carries TRBV5-1 and TRBJ2-1, with 8 bases aligning to TRBD2. Germline CDR1 SGHRS, CDR2 YFSETQ. V shed 0 bases and J 3 bases; nucleotides not matched to a gene: 5. There are 16 residues in the CDR3. The DNA of the CDR3 is TGCGCCAGCAGCTTGGAGGCCGCGGGAGGCTACAATGAGCAGTTCTTC. Its protein is CASSLEAAGGYNEQFF. The variable domain in full, completed from reference TRBV5-1 and TRBJ2-1, reads KAGVTQTPRYLIKTRGQQVTLSCSPISGHRSVSWYQQTPGQGLQFLFEYFSETQRNKGNFPGRFSGRQFSNSRSEMNVSTLELGDSALYLCASSLEAAGGYNEQFFGPGTRLTVL.

Comments on this clonotype: One end of the junction fails to match germline, which may point to a read error. This chain links TRBV3-1 with TRBJ1-2; 8 bases line up with TRBD1. This CDR3 spans 15 amino acids. CDR1 and CDR2 from the germline V gene are LGHDT and YNNKEL (reference sequence). DNA of the CDR3: TGTGTCAGCAGCCAGAGACAGGGGACTTTCTATGGCTACACCTTC. This codes for CVSSQRQGTFYGYTF.

This clonotype was observed a few times. The chain carries TRBV11-2 and TRBJ2-3; tentatively, D is TRBD2 (6 bases). V shed 2 bases and J shed 2 bases, with 14 bases lying between them. The CDR3 is 16 residues long. The V gene's germline CDR1 is SGHAT and CDR2 FQNNGV. The CDR3 loop is CASSLLWASDTDTQYF. Written as DNA, the CDR3 is TGTGCCAGCAGCTTACTGTGGGCTAGCGACACAGATACGCAGTATTTT.

This clonotype was picked up a small number of times. The chain is built from TRBV20-1 and TRBJ1-2, with a possible D match to TRBD1 (5 bases). Germline V gives CDR1 DFQATT, CDR2 SNEGSKA (reference sequence). V was shortened by 6 bases and J by 3 bases, with 20 bases between the two germline ends. This CDR3 has 15 amino acids. The CDR3 sequence: CSAPGVYKGDYGYTF. The CDR3 coding sequence is TGCAGTGCCCCGGGGGTCTATAAAGGAGACTATGGCTACACCTTC.

The V call is TRBV4-2, the J call TRBJ2-5, with D maybe TRBD1 (5 bases). CDR1 and CDR2 from the germline V gene are LGHNA and YNFKEQ. The V end was cut by 0 bases, the J end by 8 bases, with 16 bases between. CDR3 length: 15 residues. The CDR3 DNA sequence: TGTGCCAGCAGCCAAGATGGGGCCGACATGGAAACCCAGTACTTC. Amino acids: CASSQDGADMETQYF.

The chain employs TRBV7-2 and TRBJ2-1; D not resolved. Trimming shortened V by 5 bases and J by 6 bases, and 8 bases separated the two germline ends. The germline gives CDR1 SGHTA, CDR2 FQGNSA. CDR3 length: 12 amino acids. In DNA, the CDR3 is TGTGCCAGCAGCCTTCCGATCAATGAGCAGTTCTTC. It yields the protein CASSLPINEQFF.

The rearrangement links TRBV6-6 to TRBJ1-1; D is possibly TRBD1 (6 bases). The CDR3 spans 13 residues. From germline, CDR1 is MNHNY and CDR2 SVGAGI (reference sequence). Trimming cost V 8 bases and J 3 bases, with 13 bases left between them. For the CDR3, the DNA is TGTGCCAGCCAGTGGGGGGCGGACACTGAAGCTTTCTTT. Translated, it gives CASQWGADTEAFF.

Only a few counts were recorded for this clonotype. The rearrangement links TRBV7-2 to TRBJ2-5, with 9 nucleotides matching TRBD2. Per the germline V gene, CDR1 is SGHTA and CDR2 is FQGNSA. V was pared by 5 bases and J by 1 base, with 14 bases of the junction left unmatched. The CDR3 consists of 18 residues. CDR3 protein: CASSLGLAGIASQETQYF. CDR3 in DNA: TGTGCCAGCAGCCTTGGGCTAGCGGGGATAGCTTCCCAAGAGACCCAGTACTTC.

This chain uses TRBV28 with TRBJ2-5, with TRBD2 matching 12 bases. The V segment lost 9 bases and the J segment 11 bases; nucleotides outside the gene matches: 13. This CDR3 has 14 residues. Per germline, CDR1 MDHEN and CDR2 SYDVKM. The CDR3 loop is CASSRLAGVNEQYF. CDR3 nucleotides: TGTGCCAGTAGTAGACTAGCGGGAGTTAATGAGCAGTACTTC.

In its sample, this clonotype was seen a few times. The V and J genes are TRBV20-1 and TRBJ2-2, with TRBD2 identical over 7 bases. This CDR3 has 14 residues. V lost 6 bases, J lost 5 bases, and 9 bases stayed unmatched. Germline CDR1 and CDR2: DFQATT and SNEGSKA (reference sequence). CDR3 nucleotide sequence: TGCAGTGCCGAGAGTGGGAGGGGTACCGGGGAGCTGTTTTTT. Its translation: CSAESGRGTGELFF.

The chain uses TRBV28 and TRBJ2-5, with D uncertain. V lost 5 bases to trimming and J lost 5 bases, with 12 bases between them. Germline V CDR1 and CDR2: MDHEN, SYDVKM. The CDR3 covers 13 residues. The CDR3 is CASSPPLWETQYF. The CDR3 nucleotides are TGTGCCAGCAGTCCACCTCTGTGGGAGACCCAGTACTTC.

This clonotype was observed once. The chain couples TRBV14 to TRBJ2-3; TRBD1 or TRBD2 may be the D gene (6 bases each). Trimming took 2 bases from V and 7 from J, leaving 16 bases between them. CDR1 and CDR2 (germline): SGHDN, FVKESK. The CDR3 sequence is 15 residues long. The chain's CDR3 is CASSQIVGGSNTQYF. The CDR3 DNA sequence: TGTGCCAGCAGCCAAATAGTAGGGGGGAGCAATACGCAGTATTTT.

This clonotype was counted many times. The chain joins TRBV27 to TRBJ2-1; TRBD2 aligns across 7 bases. The V and J ends lost 3 bases and 5 bases, in that order; junction bases with no gene match: 7. The CDR3 has 15 amino acids. CDR1 MNHEY and CDR2 SMNVEV come from the germline V gene (reference sequence). The DNA of the CDR3 is TGTGCCAGCAGTTTCTTCGGGAGGACCCACAATGAGCAGTTCTTC. It codes for CASSFFGRTHNEQFF.

The chain carries TRBV6-6 and TRBJ2-1; 7 bases align to TRBD1. The V and J ends lost 10 bases and 7 bases, in that order; junction bases with no gene match: 10. Germline CDR1 and CDR2: MNHNY and SVGAGI (reference sequence). The CDR3 covers 13 residues. This CDR3 reads CATAPGTVNEQFF. The CDR3 DNA reads as TGTGCCACCGCCCCTGGGACAGTTAATGAGCAGTTCTTC.

The rearrangement uses TRBV9 and TRBJ1-1, with D unresolved. Looked up from germline, CDR1 is SGDLS and CDR2 is YYNGEE. V lost 3 bases and J lost 0, with 12 bases in between. This CDR3 region has 15 residues. CDR3 amino acids: CASSATDGLNTEAFF. The CDR3 nucleotides are TGTGCCAGCAGCGCTACGGACGGATTGAACACTGAAGCTTTCTTT.

The gene calls are TRBV7-2 and TRBJ2-7; D gene uncertain. CDR3 length: 15 residues. The V end lost 5 bases, the J end lost 0 bases, and 14 bases lay between the germline ends. The V gene's germline CDR1 is SGHTA and CDR2 FQGNSA. The CDR3 spells CASSADPQSSYEQYF. Here the CDR3 DNA reads TGTGCCAGCAGCGCGGACCCTCAGAGCTCCTACGAGCAGTACTTC.

The CDR3 loop reads CASSLIVTGTSGRRGTDTQYF. DNA of the CDR3: TGTGCCAGCAGCTTAATTGTTACGGGGACTAGCGGGAGACGCGGCACAGATACGCAGTATTTT. The V gene is TRBV7-3, the J gene TRBJ2-3; 14 bases are shared with TRBD2. Looked up from germline, CDR1 is SGHTA and CDR2 is FQGTGA. The junction had 13 bases not matched to a gene; V was cut back by 1 base and J by 1 base. The CDR3 covers 21 residues.

V usage is TRBV20-1 and J usage is TRBJ2-5, with D perhaps TRBD2 (6 bases). The CDR3 has 12 residues. Germline-derived CDR1 and CDR2 are DFQATT and SNEGSKA (reference sequence). V was cut by 4 bases and J by 0 bases, with 6 bases left in between. CDR3 nucleotides: TGCAGTGCTACGGGGGACCAAGAGACCCAGTACTTC. The encoded protein is CSATGDQETQYF.

This clonotype came up a few times. V gene TRBV29-1 combines with J gene TRBJ1-2, with D unclear. V was trimmed by 4 bases and J by 7 bases, leaving 13 bases between them. The CDR3 covers 12 residues. The germline CDR1 and CDR2 sequences are SQVTM and ANQGSEA. CDR3 amino acids: CSVVEISGGYTF. CDR3 DNA sequence: TGCAGCGTTGTAGAGATTAGCGGTGGCTACACCTTC.

A word on this clonotype: A much larger clonotype is one base distant, so this may be a read error. The rearrangement links TRBV7-8 to TRBJ2-1, with D uncertain. CDR3 length: 13 residues. CDR1 and CDR2 from the germline V gene are SGHVS and FQNEAQ. The germline V and J ends were trimmed by 1 base and 10 bases, with 11 bases remaining between them. Here the CDR3 DNA reads TGTGCCAGCAGCTTAGGGAAGACCGGAGAGCAGTTCTTC. This gives the protein CASSLGKTGEQFF.

V and J are TRBV7-9 and TRBJ1-1; D gene ambiguous. Deletions cut 2 bases from V and 4 bases from J, with 14 bases between. This CDR3 is built from 15 residues. The germline CDR1 and CDR2 sequences are SEHNR and FQNEAQ (reference sequence). This chain's CDR3 is CASSLPARGGTEAFF. The CDR3 DNA reads as TGTGCCAGCAGCTTACCAGCGCGAGGTGGCACTGAAGCTTTCTTT.

J is TRBJ2-3 and V is TRBV24-1, with D possibly being TRBD1 (5 bases). From germline, CDR1 is KGHDR and CDR2 SFDVKD. This CDR3 is built from 14 residues. V was trimmed by 5 bases and J by 3 bases, leaving 11 bases between them. This CDR3 reads CATSGLRQTDTQYF. CDR3 DNA sequence: TGTGCCACCAGTGGTTTACGACAGACAGATACGCAGTATTTT.